Ten or more counts support the clone carrying this T cell receptor (beta chain). One entry per CDR3 protein results from TCRdb running MiXCR on the 5' RACE reads. The table shows 7,000 to 9,000 distinct CDR3 sequences, with around a quarter occurring only once. The length of the CDR3 is 14 residues. Losses at the gene ends were 0 bases for V and 5 bases for J; bases not matched to a gene: 1. The chain uses TRBV12-3 or TRBV12-4 and TRBJ2-1, with TRBD1 identical over 7 bases. Source material: naive CD4+ T cells sorted from a lymph node. The subset is: naive CD4+ T cells, CD4+CD45RA+CD25-. This clonotype was obtained from a female donor with breast cancer. CDR3 bases: TGTGCCAGCAGTTTAGCGGACAGGCACAATGAGCAGTTCTTC. It translates to CASSLADRHNEQFF.